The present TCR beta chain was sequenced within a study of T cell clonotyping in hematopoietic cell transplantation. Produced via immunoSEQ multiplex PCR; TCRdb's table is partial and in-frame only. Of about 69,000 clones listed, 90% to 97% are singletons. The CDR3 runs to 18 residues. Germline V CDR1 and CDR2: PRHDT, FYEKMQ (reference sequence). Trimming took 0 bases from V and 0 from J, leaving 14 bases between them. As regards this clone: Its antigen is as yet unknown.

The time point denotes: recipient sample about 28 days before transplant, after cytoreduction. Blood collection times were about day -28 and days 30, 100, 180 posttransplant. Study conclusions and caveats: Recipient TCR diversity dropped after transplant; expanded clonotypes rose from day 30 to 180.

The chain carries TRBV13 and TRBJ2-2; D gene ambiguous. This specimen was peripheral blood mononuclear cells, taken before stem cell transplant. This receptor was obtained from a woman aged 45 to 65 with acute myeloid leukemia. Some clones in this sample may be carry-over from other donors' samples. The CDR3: CASSLGSLMYPNTGELFF. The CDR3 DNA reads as TGTGCCAGCAGCTTAGGCAGCTTGATGTACCCGAACACCGGGGAGCTGTTTTTT.